This TCR beta chain was identified in a study of ipilimumab plus nivolumab after autologous stem cell transplantation. Across the study: The myeloma cohort included high-risk transplant-naive patients and patients relapsing within 3 years of a first autologous transplant.

Ipilimumab, 1 mg/kg, started 14 to 28 days after autologous transplant. Measured with immunoSEQ multiplex PCR; TCRdb has only the in-frame clones, and not every one. Seen here are approximately 40,000 clones, over 90% observed once, and the top ten hold under 0.9%. V lost 2 bases to trimming and J lost 4 bases, with 4 bases between them. Germline CDR1 and CDR2: SGHKS and YYEKEE (reference sequence). This CDR3 contains 12 residues. Sequencing was performed on PBMCs, taken in a trial of ipilimumab plus nivolumab as post-transplant consolidation. The V gene is TRBV5-5, the J gene TRBJ2-1; D not resolved. The sequence was obtained from a male donor with multiple myeloma. CDR3 sequence (DNA): TGTGCCAGCAGCTTCAGATACAATGAGCAGTTCTTC. Its translation is CASSFRYNEQFF.